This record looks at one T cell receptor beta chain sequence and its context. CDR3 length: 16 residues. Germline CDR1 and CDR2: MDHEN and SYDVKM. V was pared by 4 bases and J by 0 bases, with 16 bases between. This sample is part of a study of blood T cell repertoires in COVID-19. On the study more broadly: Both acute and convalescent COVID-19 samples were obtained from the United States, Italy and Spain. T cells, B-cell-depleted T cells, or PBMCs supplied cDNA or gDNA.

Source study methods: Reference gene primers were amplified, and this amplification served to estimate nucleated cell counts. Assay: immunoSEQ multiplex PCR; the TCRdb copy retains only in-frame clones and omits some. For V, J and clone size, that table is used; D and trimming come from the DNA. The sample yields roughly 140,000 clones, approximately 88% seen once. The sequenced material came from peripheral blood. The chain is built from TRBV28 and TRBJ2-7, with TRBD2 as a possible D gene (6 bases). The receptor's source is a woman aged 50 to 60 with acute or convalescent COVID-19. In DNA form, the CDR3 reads TGTGCCAGCAGTTCCCCGGGAAAGCGGGTCTCCTACGAGCAGTACTTC. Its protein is CASSSPGKRVSYEQYF. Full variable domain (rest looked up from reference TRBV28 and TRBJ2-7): DVKVTQSSRYLVKRTGEKVFLECVQDMDHENMFWYRQDPGLGLRLIYFSYDVKMKEKGDIPEGYSVSREKKERFSLILESASTNQTSMYLCASSSPGKRVSYEQYFGPGTRLTVT.